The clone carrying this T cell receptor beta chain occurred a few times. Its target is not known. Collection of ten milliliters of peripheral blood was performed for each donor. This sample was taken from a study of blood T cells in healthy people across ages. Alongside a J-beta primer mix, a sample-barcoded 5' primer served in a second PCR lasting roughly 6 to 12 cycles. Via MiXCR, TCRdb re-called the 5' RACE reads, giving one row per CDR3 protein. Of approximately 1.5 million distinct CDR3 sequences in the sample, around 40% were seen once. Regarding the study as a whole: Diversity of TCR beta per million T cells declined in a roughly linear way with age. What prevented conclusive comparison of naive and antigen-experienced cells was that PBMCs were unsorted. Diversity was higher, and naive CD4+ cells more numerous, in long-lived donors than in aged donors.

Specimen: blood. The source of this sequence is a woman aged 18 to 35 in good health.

For the CDR3, the DNA is TGCGCCAGCAGCCAAGGCGATTATACGCAGTATTTT. Protein: CASSQGDYTQYF. The chain combines TRBV4-1 with TRBJ2-3; unclear D gene. This CDR3 has 12 residues. Germline loops: CDR1 MGHRA, CDR2 YSYEKL. V was cut by 1 base and J by 7 bases, with 6 bases left in between.